Listed here are 5 T cell receptor beta chains from one sample, sequenced in a study of cytomegalovirus exposure and HLA in healthy donors. In the PCR, 60 Vbeta and 13 Jbeta primers were used. TCRdb's table, derived via immunoSEQ multiplex PCR, lists solely in-frame clones and lacks some. The sample carries 120,000 or so clones, approximately 80% recorded once. The source material was PBMCs. The receptors were sampled from a young man in good health and CMV-seronegative.

A few counts support this clone. V gene TRBV5-1 combines with J gene TRBJ1-5; 7 bases are a match to TRBD1. From germline, CDR1 is SGHRS and CDR2 YFSETQ. There are 15 residues in the CDR3. Trimming removed 4 bases from V and 3 bases from J; junction bases left unmatched: 7. CDR3 nucleotides: TGCGCCAGCAGCCCAAATACAGGGGACAATCAGCCCCAGCATTTT. Residues: CASSPNTGDNQPQHF.

The chain joins TRBV7-2 to TRBJ2-2, with 8 bases identical to TRBD2. CDR3 length: 15 residues. V was clipped by 5 bases and J by 5 bases; unmatched bases: 7. CDR1 is SGHTA, CDR2 FQGNSA, per germline. The CDR3 DNA is TGTGCCAGCAGCCCGACGGGGGGGAGAACCGGGGAGCTGTTTTTT. Its translation: CASSPTGGRTGELFF.

The rearrangement joins TRBV6-6 to TRBJ1-2, with D perhaps matching TRBD1 (5 bases). Germline V gene lookup returns CDR1 MNHNY and CDR2 SVGAGI (reference sequence). The V and J ends lost 5 bases and 4 bases respectively, with 14 bases between them. The CDR3 extends over 14 amino acids. The CDR3 bases are TGTGCCAGCAGTGCCCCCAGGGATCGCTATGGCTACACCTTC. Protein sequence: CASSAPRDRYGYTF.

In this sample, this clone is medium-sized. The rearrangement links TRBV7-9 to TRBJ1-5; TRBD1 agrees at 8 bases. Losses at the gene ends were 5 bases for V and 0 bases for J; bases not matched to a gene: 6. Germline CDR1 SEHNR, CDR2 FQNEAQ (reference sequence). This CDR3 has 16 amino acids. The CDR3 nucleotides are TGTGCCAGCAGCCAAGAGACAGGGGTTAGCAATCAGCCCCAGCATTTT. Translated: CASSQETGVSNQPQHF.

V is TRBV9 and J is TRBJ2-1, with 8 bases that match TRBD2. CDR1 and CDR2 (germline): SGDLS, YYNGEE. The junction had 12 bases not matched to a gene; V was cut back by 0 bases and J by 13 bases. The length of the CDR3 is 15 residues. CDR3 amino acids: CASSVVGSSAGVQFF. The CDR3 coding sequence is TGTGCCAGCAGCGTAGTTGGTAGCTCAGCGGGGGTTCAGTTCTTC.